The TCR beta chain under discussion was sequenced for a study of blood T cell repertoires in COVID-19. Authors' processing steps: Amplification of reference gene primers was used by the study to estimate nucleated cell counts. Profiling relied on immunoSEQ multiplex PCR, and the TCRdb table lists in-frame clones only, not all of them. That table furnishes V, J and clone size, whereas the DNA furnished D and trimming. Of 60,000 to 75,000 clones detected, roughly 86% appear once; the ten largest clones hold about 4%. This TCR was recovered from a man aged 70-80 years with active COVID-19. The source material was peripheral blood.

CDR3 sequence: CASSQDLGGSGTGELFF. The CDR3 DNA sequence: TGTGCCAGCAGCCAAGATCTTGGAGGGAGTGGCACCGGGGAGCTGTTTTTT. The chain combines TRBV4-2 with TRBJ2-2, with D possibly being TRBD2 (6 bases). V gave up 0 bases and J gave up 4 bases, with 15 bases separating them. Germline CDR1 and CDR2: LGHNA and YNFKEQ. The CDR3 loop spans 17 amino acids.